This T cell receptor beta chain was captured by sequencing in a study of blood T cell repertoires in COVID-19. About the study: Samples of COVID-19 (acute and convalescent) were obtained from the United States, Italy and Spain.

As processed by the authors: Amplification of reference gene primers provided the estimated nucleated cell counts. TCRdb's copy holds only in-frame clones and misses some; the assay was immunoSEQ multiplex PCR. That table is the source of V, J and clone size, and D and trimming were worked out from the DNA. Of 300,000 to 350,000 clones listed, approximately 87% are singletons. This CDR3 is 19 amino acids long. Trimming at V came to 0 bases and at J to 4 bases, leaving 8 bases not matched to a gene. Germline loops: CDR1 LNHNV, CDR2 YYDKDF (reference sequence). The chain couples TRBV15 to TRBJ2-6; 11 bases line up with TRBD1. The specimen was peripheral blood. The origin of this receptor is a woman aged 25-40 years with COVID-19, enrolled during active disease. The CDR3 loop is CATSRELGTGGAGANVLTF. The DNA for the CDR3 is TGTGCCACCAGCAGAGAGCTCGGGACAGGGGGTGCAGGGGCCAACGTCCTGACTTTC.